One and the same sample provided the 32 T cell receptor beta chains below, sequenced in a study of T cell repertoires in cytomegalovirus infection. One entry per CDR3 protein, called by TCRdb with MiXCR from the reads. The sample has approximately 250,000 distinct CDR3 sequences, over 20% seen once; the top ten hold about 20%. The sequenced material came from CD8+ T cells from PBMCs. The source of these receptors is a human donor in good health (CMV status not recorded). Some clones in this sample may be carry-over from other donors' samples.

CDR3 amino acids: CSVNTDTQYF. The CDR3 nucleotides read TGCAGCGTCAATACAGATACGCAGTATTTT. V gene TRBV29-1 combines with J gene TRBJ2-3, with D hard to call. The V and J ends lost 6 bases and 3 bases respectively, with 4 bases between them. The CDR3 runs to 10 residues. Germline loops: CDR1 SQVTM, CDR2 ANQGSEA.

This clonotype was seen at least ten times. The chain uses TRBV6-5 and TRBJ1-1; possible D gene TRBD1, 5 bases. Germline values: CDR1 MNHEY, CDR2 SVGAGI. The CDR3 totals 15 residues. V lost 8 bases, J lost 0 bases, and 16 bases lay in between. In DNA form, the CDR3 reads TGTGCCAGCCACCCCGGGGCAGGGATGAACACTGAAGCTTTCTTT. Amino acid sequence: CASHPGAGMNTEAFF.

V usage is TRBV7-4 and J usage is TRBJ2-7; the D call may be TRBD1 or TRBD2 (5 bases each). Germline V lookup: CDR1 SGHVT, CDR2 SQSDAQ. The CDR3 length is 15 residues. V shed 1 base and J shed 3 bases, with 13 bases lying between them. CDR3 protein: CASSLDRGRVYEQYF. The CDR3 coding sequence is TGTGCCAGCAGCTTAGACCGGGGCAGGGTCTACGAGCAGTACTTC.

The rearrangement joins TRBV29-1 to TRBJ1-5, with D perhaps TRBD1 (5 bases). Trimming removed 4 bases at V and 6 bases at J, with 10 bases between. In germline, CDR1 is SQVTM, CDR2 ANQGSEA. The CDR3 totals 12 residues. CDR3 bases: TGCAGCGTTGGGGAGGGGCTTCAGCCCCAGCATTTT. Translating it yields CSVGEGLQPQHF.

This clonotype has ten or more counts. V gene TRBV27 combines with J gene TRBJ1-5, with D possibly matching TRBD1 (5 bases). CDR3 length: 14 amino acids. Looked up from germline, CDR1 is MNHEY and CDR2 is SMNVEV (reference sequence). V dropped 5 bases and J dropped 11 bases, with 19 bases sitting between them. The chain's CDR3 is CASSPQGGKETQHF. The CDR3 nucleotides are TGTGCCAGCAGTCCGCAGGGAGGGAAGGAGACCCAGCATTTT.

This clonotype came up a few times. The genes are TRBV29-1 and TRBJ1-3, with D tentatively TRBD1 (6 bases). The CDR3 runs to 13 residues. Trimming took 7 bases from V and 3 from J, leaving 13 bases between them. Germline V gene lookup returns CDR1 SQVTM and CDR2 ANQGSEA. CDR3 bases: TGCAGCGCTCACGGAGGGGGTGGAAACACCATATATTTT. Residues: CSAHGGGGNTIYF.

The gene calls are TRBV7-9 and TRBJ1-1; D possibly corresponds to TRBD1 (6 bases). Germline values: CDR1 SEHNR, CDR2 FQNEAQ (reference sequence). CDR3 size: 15 residues. Between the trimmed V and J ends, which lost 5 bases and 1 base, there was a span of 14 bases. In DNA, the CDR3 is TGTGCCAGCAGCCAGGGGCGGATGGGGAACACTGAAGCTTTCTTT. This sequence encodes CASSQGRMGNTEAFF.

The rearrangement uses TRBV14 and TRBJ1-4; D not resolved. CDR1 is SGHDN and CDR2 is FVKESK in the germline V gene. The CDR3 has 15 residues. Trimming stripped 0 bases from V and 1 base from J, with 6 bases between. The CDR3 DNA reads as TGTGCCAGCAGCCAAGACTGGGGAACTAATGAAAAACTGTTTTTT. It specifies CASSQDWGTNEKLFF.

The chain employs TRBV7-9 and TRBJ2-1; 7 bases agree with TRBD1. Germline V CDR1 and CDR2: SEHNR, FQNEAQ (reference sequence). With 5 bases clipped from V and 0 bases from J, the junction kept 25 bases outside the gene matches. The CDR3 extends over 22 amino acids. The CDR3 bases are TGTGCCAGCAGCCCCCGGGACAGTATTGATCCTAGAGATTTTCTCTCCTACAATGAGCAGTTCTTC. Translated, it gives CASSPRDSIDPRDFLSYNEQFF.

This clonotype was recorded at least ten times. The rearrangement links TRBV7-6 to TRBJ1-1, with D possibly TRBD1 on 6 matching bases. The CDR3 spans 14 residues. In germline, CDR1 is SGHVS, CDR2 FNYEAQ. V lost 1 base and J lost 12, with 18 bases in between. CDR3 nucleotides: TGTGCCAGCAGCTTAGGGACGGGACATGAGCCTCCTTTCTTT. Translated: CASSLGTGHEPPFF.

This clonotype has ten or more counts. The chain has TRBV7-2 and TRBJ2-5, with 8 bases lining up with TRBD2. The CDR3 extends over 16 amino acids. The germline V gene encodes CDR1 SGHTA and CDR2 FQGNSA. V was clipped by 1 base and J by 5 bases; unmatched bases: 9. CDR3 sequence reads: CASSLVERGREETQYF. In nucleotides, the CDR3 is TGTGCCAGCAGCTTAGTTGAGCGGGGGCGGGAGGAGACCCAGTACTTC. Drawing the rest from reference TRBV7-2 and TRBJ2-5, the complete variable domain is GAGVSQSPSNKVTEKGKDVELRCDPISGHTALYWYRQSLGQGLEFLIYFQGNSAPDKSGLPSDRFSAERTGGSVSTLTIQRTQQEDSAVYLCASSLVERGREETQYFGPGTRLLVL.

The chain is built from TRBV29-1 and TRBJ1-2; possibly TRBD1 for D (5 bases). Trimming pared 1 base from V and 1 base from J, leaving 13 bases between. Germline assignment: CDR1 SQVTM and CDR2 ANQGSEA. This CDR3 has 15 amino acids. This CDR3 reads CSVEGTGEGNYGYTF. Here the CDR3 DNA reads TGCAGCGTTGAAGGTACAGGCGAGGGTAACTATGGCTACACCTTC.

This clonotype was picked up many times. The chain couples TRBV19 to TRBJ2-7; TRBD1 is a possible D gene (5 bases). Trimming left V 4 bases short and J 5 bases short, with 12 bases between. There are 13 residues in the CDR3. Germline values: CDR1 LNHDA, CDR2 SQIVND (reference sequence). CDR3 in amino acids: CASSKAGWDEQYF. The CDR3 DNA follows: TGTGCCAGTAGTAAGGCAGGGTGGGACGAGCAGTACTTC.

The chain employs TRBV7-3 and TRBJ2-5; D uncertain. The CDR3 runs to 13 residues. CDR1 and CDR2 (germline): SGHTA, FQGTGA. Trimming shortened V by 3 bases and J by 2 bases, and 7 bases separated the two germline ends. For the CDR3, the DNA is TGTGCCAGCAGCTTTCGACGACAAGAGACCCAGTACTTC. Protein product: CASSFRRQETQYF.

The chain recombines TRBV7-9 with TRBJ2-5, with D unclear. Germline assignment: CDR1 SEHNR and CDR2 FQNEAQ (reference sequence). This CDR3 is built from 13 residues. V gave up 3 bases and J gave up 2 bases, with 7 bases separating them. CDR3 sequence (DNA): TGTGCCAGCAGCTTGTCATTACAAGAGACCCAGTACTTC. This encodes CASSLSLQETQYF. Filled out from reference TRBV7-9 and TRBJ2-5, the complete variable domain reads DTGVSQNPRHKITKRGQNVTFRCDPISEHNRLYWYRQTLGQGPEFLTYFQNEAQLEKSRLLSDRFSAERPKGSFSTLEIQRTEQGDSAMYLCASSLSLQETQYFGPGTRLLVL.

This clonotype was observed a handful of times. The J gene is TRBJ2-1, the V gene TRBV28, with 8 bases fitting TRBD2. Germline V gene data show CDR1 as MDHEN and CDR2 as SYDVKM. Trimming took 7 bases from V and 2 from J; bases not matched to a gene: 13. This CDR3 is 17 amino acids long. The DNA of the CDR3 is TGTGCCAGCACCTGCGTGGCGGGGGGTATCGCCTACAATGAGCAGTTCTTC. It translates to CASTCVAGGIAYNEQFF.

The chain couples TRBV6-1 to TRBJ2-1; TRBD2 aligns across 10 bases. Germline assignment: CDR1 MNHNS and CDR2 SASEGT. V lost 6 bases, J lost 0 bases, and 8 bases stayed unmatched. The CDR3 loop spans 17 amino acids. The CDR3 DNA follows: TGTGCCAGCAGCCCGAAACTAGCGGGGAGCTCCTACAATGAGCAGTTCTTC. It codes for CASSPKLAGSSYNEQFF.

This clonotype was seen a few times. In nucleotides, the CDR3 is TGTGCCATCCCGGGCCCTAACTCTGGGGCCAACGTCCTGACTTTC. Translation: CAIPGPNSGANVLTF. The V and J genes are TRBV10-3 and TRBJ2-6; D remains unclear. Germline CDR1 reads ENHRY; CDR2 reads SYGVKD. V was shortened by 8 bases and J by 0 bases, with 11 bases between the two germline ends. The CDR3 is 15 residues long.

This chain joins TRBV13 and TRBJ1-2; TRBD1 matches 8 bases. This CDR3 contains 15 residues. The V segment lost 4 bases and the J segment 7 bases; nucleotides outside the gene matches: 11. Germline CDR1 and CDR2: PRHDT and FYEKMQ (reference sequence). As DNA, the CDR3 is TGTGCCAGCAGCTCCGCCAAGACAGGGGAACTTGGCTACACCTTC. Translating it yields CASSSAKTGELGYTF.

This clonotype occurred a few times. The V and J genes are TRBV7-9 and TRBJ2-3; TRBD2 is a possible D gene (5 bases). V shed 4 bases and J shed 6 bases, with 17 bases lying between them. The CDR3 has 15 residues. Germline loops: CDR1 SEHNR, CDR2 FQNEAQ (reference sequence). CDR3 residues: CASSSEDSFGDTQYF. CDR3 bases: TGTGCCAGCAGCTCGGAGGACTCCTTCGGGGATACGCAGTATTTT.

The chain links TRBV29-1 to TRBJ2-1; 7 nucleotides agree with TRBD2. The V gene's germline CDR1 is SQVTM and CDR2 ANQGSEA. CDR3 length equals 11 residues. V lost 6 bases and J lost 8; bases outside the gene matches: 4. CDR3 protein: CSVTSVDEQFF. The DNA for the CDR3 is TGCAGCGTAACTAGCGTGGATGAGCAGTTCTTC.

In regard to this clonotype: Compared with germline, one end of the junction differs, possibly owing to a read error. The J gene is TRBJ1-5, the V gene TRBV28; 8 nucleotides match TRBD1. The CDR3 runs to 15 residues. Germline loops: CDR1 MDHEN, CDR2 SYDVKM. The DNA of the CDR3 is TGTGCCTGCAGTTGGCCACAGGGGGAGAATCAGCCCCAGCATTTT. As protein: CACSWPQGENQPQHF.

CDR3: CASSLVWGDTEAFF. In nucleotides, the CDR3 is TGTGCCAGCAGCTTAGTTTGGGGAGACACTGAAGCTTTCTTT. The chain is built from TRBV7-9 and TRBJ1-1; D not resolved. Deletions cut 1 base from V and 3 bases from J, with 9 bases between. CDR3 length: 14 amino acids. Germline assignment: CDR1 SEHNR and CDR2 FQNEAQ (reference sequence).

This clonotype was picked up many times. The chain couples TRBV6-1 to TRBJ1-2, with a possible D match to TRBD1 (6 bases). The V end lost 6 bases, the J end lost 0 bases, and 11 bases lay between the germline ends. This CDR3 is 14 amino acids long. Germline lookup yields CDR1 MNHNS and CDR2 SASEGT. The CDR3 reads CASRGGGTNYGYTF. The CDR3 DNA is TGTGCCAGCAGAGGGGGGGGGACTAACTATGGCTACACCTTC.

The chain has TRBV6-5 and TRBJ1-2; 8 bases line up with TRBD1. The CDR3 runs to 14 residues. Germline trimming cut 6 bases from V and 8 bases from J; bases unmatched to any gene: 11. Looked up from germline, CDR1 is MNHEY and CDR2 is SVGAGI. CDR3 in DNA: TGTGCCAGCAGCAGCAGGGGGCCAGTAGGGGGCTACACCTTC. Its translation is CASSSRGPVGGYTF.

This clonotype was counted many times. The CDR3 DNA reads TGTGCCAGCAGCTTAGTAGAAACCGGAGGCAATGAGCAGTTCTTC. It yields the protein CASSLVETGGNEQFF. The chain links TRBV7-9 to TRBJ2-1, with D perhaps TRBD2 (5 bases). V gave up 1 base and J gave up 6 bases, with 13 bases separating them. Germline CDR1 reads SEHNR; CDR2 reads FQNEAQ (reference sequence). The CDR3 is made up of 15 amino acids.

At least ten counts were recorded for this clonotype. The chain carries TRBV7-6 and TRBJ2-7, with D unclear. The CDR3 consists of 14 residues. The germline V and J ends were trimmed by 1 base and 0 bases, with 7 bases remaining between them. Germline V CDR1 and CDR2: SGHVS, FNYEAQ. Here the CDR3 DNA reads TGTGCCAGCAGCTTAGTTGGCCTCTCCTACGAGCAGTACTTC. Translating gives CASSLVGLSYEQYF.

This clonotype was observed at least ten times. The V gene is TRBV6-1, the J gene TRBJ2-1; D is perhaps TRBD2 (5 bases). V lost 2 bases and J 5 bases, leaving 13 bases between the germline ends. Germline V CDR1 and CDR2: MNHNS, SASEGT. The CDR3 extends over 15 amino acids. CDR3 sequence reads: CASSEPPYGDNEQFF. CDR3 bases: TGTGCCAGCAGTGAACCCCCGTACGGGGACAATGAGCAGTTCTTC.

The chain is built from TRBV2 and TRBJ1-4; D uncertain. The CDR3 totals 17 residues. Trimming pared 5 bases from V and 0 bases from J, leaving 16 bases between. Germline V gives CDR1 SNHLY, CDR2 FYNNEI. The chain's CDR3 is CASSRRSAAATNEKLFF. CDR3 DNA sequence: TGTGCCAGCAGTCGGCGTTCGGCGGCGGCAACTAATGAAAAACTGTTTTTT. Variable domain in full (rest from reference TRBV2 and TRBJ1-4): EPEVTQTPSHQVTQMGQEVILRCVPISNHLYFYWYRQILGQKVEFLVSFYNNEISEKSEIFDDQFSVERPDGSNFTLKIRSTKLEDSAMYFCASSRRSAAATNEKLFFGSGTQLSVL.

The gene calls are TRBV20-1 and TRBJ2-2, with TRBD1 as a possible D gene (5 bases). CDR3 length: 16 residues. V lost 0 bases to trimming and J lost 0 bases, with 11 bases between them. The germline V gene encodes CDR1 DFQATT and CDR2 SNEGSKA (reference sequence). The CDR3 nucleotides are TGCAGTGCTAGAGACAGGGCCCGGGCGAACACCGGGGAGCTGTTTTTT. Protein sequence: CSARDRARANTGELFF.

This clonotype was seen only a few times. The chain uses TRBV27 and TRBJ2-3; tentative D call: TRBD2 (5 bases). This CDR3 is 15 amino acids long. Germline assignment: CDR1 MNHEY and CDR2 SMNVEV (reference sequence). V gave up 5 bases and J gave up 1 base, with 13 bases separating them. The CDR3 sequence: CASSLGALGTDTQYF. The CDR3 DNA follows: TGTGCCAGCAGTCTGGGAGCTTTGGGCACAGATACGCAGTATTTT.

This rearrangement joins TRBV4-2 to TRBJ1-1; D uncertain. The CDR3 covers 13 residues. Germline-derived CDR1 and CDR2 are LGHNA and YNFKEQ. Trimming removed 4 bases at V and 2 bases at J, with 8 bases between. CDR3 nucleotides: TGTGCCAGCAGCCTCAACAGTAACACTGAAGCTTTCTTT. Protein sequence: CASSLNSNTEAFF.